The clone carrying this T cell receptor beta chain was recorded a few times. Its antigen is unknown. The data were taken from a study of T cells after yellow fever vaccination. Study conclusions and caveats: Faster peaking, at day 5 versus 15, marked a secondary response that was weaker.

This CDR3 comprises 13 residues. Germline trimming cut 4 bases from V and 5 bases from J; bases unmatched to any gene: 6. Germline CDR1 is DFQATT and CDR2 is SNEGSKA (reference sequence). UMIs were added to TCR cDNA along with a universal primer site when it was made by 5'RACE template switching. TCRdb redid the calling of the 5' RACE reads with MiXCR, one entry per CDR3 protein. The profile shows 450,000 to 600,000 distinct CDR3 sequences, approximately 12% of them singletons. Sequencing used PBMCs, obtained on the day of the yellow fever booster vaccination. The receptor's source is a man aged 30 to 45 who received the YFV17D yellow fever vaccine. The rearrangement links TRBV20-1 to TRBJ2-7, with 9 nucleotides matching TRBD1. CDR3 loop: CSANPGQGDEQYF. CDR3 bases: TGCAGTGCTAACCCGGGACAGGGTGACGAGCAGTACTTC.